The T cell receptor (beta chain) under discussion was sequenced for a study of control samples from healthy donors and cancer patients. After removal of 2 bases from V and 4 bases from J, the junction contained 8 bases not matched to a gene. This CDR3 region has 15 residues. Germline V gene lookup returns CDR1 SGHDT and CDR2 YYEEEE. Generated by immunoSEQ multiplex PCR, the TCRdb table keeps only in-frame clones and is missing some. Of 130,000 or so clones in the sample, around 90% were seen once. Sequences were obtained from blood. The receptor's source is a man younger than 35 in good health. The rearrangement links TRBV5-6 to TRBJ2-7; 8 nucleotides line up with TRBD1. CDR3 sequence: CASSFYAGGIYEQYF. The CDR3 DNA sequence: TGTGCCAGCAGCTTTTACGCAGGGGGCATTTACGAGCAGTACTTC.